Listed below are T cell receptor beta chains from one sample, sequenced in a study of shared clonotypes between healthy human individuals. Generated by immunoSEQ multiplex PCR, the TCRdb table keeps only in-frame clones and is missing some. The profile shows fewer than 1.4 million clones, approximately 80% of them singletons. The sequencing sample was made of memory CD4+ T cells from PBMCs. The receptors come from a man aged 18 to 35 in good health. Some clones in this sample may be carry-over from other donors' samples. CDR3s include the opening cysteine and the closing phenylalanine or tryptophan. Each record gives: D gene, clone size, J gene, V gene, CDR3 protein, CDR3 DNA. The D gene is left open where the match is weak. Expanded clones get a size class; other rows say once, few or many, or leave the size out.

d_call: NA
clone_size: NA
j_call: TRBJ2-7
v_call: TRBV5-1
cdr3_aa: CASSLGGPAQGYF
cdr3_nt: TGCGCCAGCAGCTTGGGGGGACCGGCCCAGGGGTACTTC

d_call: TRBD1
clone_size: NA
j_call: TRBJ2-7
v_call: TRBV7-3
cdr3_aa: CASSFQTGVEQYF
cdr3_nt: TGTGCCAGCAGCTTTCAAACAGGGGTTGAGCAGTACTTC

d_call: NA
clone_size: many
j_call: TRBJ2-5
v_call: TRBV27
cdr3_aa: CASSTYGETQYF
cdr3_nt: TGTGCCAGCAGTACCTATGGTGAGACCCAGTACTTC

d_call: TRBD1
clone_size: NA
j_call: TRBJ1-2
v_call: TRBV28
cdr3_aa: CASADRGYGYTF
cdr3_nt: TGTGCCAGCGCAGACAGGGGGTATGGCTACACCTTC

d_call: NA
clone_size: many
j_call: TRBJ1-1
v_call: TRBV11-1
cdr3_aa: CASNRGAYTEAFF
cdr3_nt: TGTGCCAGCAACCGGGGGGCGTACACTGAAGCTTTCTTT

d_call: NA
clone_size: NA
j_call: TRBJ1-1
v_call: TRBV11-2
cdr3_aa: CASSLVGRRSMNTEAFF
cdr3_nt: TGTGCCAGCAGCTTAGTGGGGCGACGGTCTATGAACACTGAAGCTTTCTTT

d_call: NA
clone_size: NA
j_call: TRBJ2-3
v_call: TRBV7-3
cdr3_aa: CASSSTREDTQYF
cdr3_nt: TGTGCCAGCAGCTCGACCAGGGAAGATACGCAGTATTTT

d_call: TRBD1
clone_size: NA
j_call: TRBJ1-3
v_call: TRBV28
cdr3_aa: CASSLPGQGNSGNTIYF
cdr3_nt: TGTGCCAGCAGTTTGCCCGGACAGGGAAACTCTGGAAACACCATATATTTT

d_call: NA
clone_size: NA
j_call: TRBJ1-2
v_call: TRBV7-2
cdr3_aa: CASSLVGLPPGTF
cdr3_nt: TGTGCCAGCAGCTTAGTTGGCCTCCCCCCGGGGACCTTC

d_call: NA
clone_size: NA
j_call: TRBJ2-7
v_call: TRBV28
cdr3_aa: CASSPSRGPSYEQYF
cdr3_nt: TGTGCCAGCAGCCCCTCGCGGGGACCGTCCTACGAGCAGTACTTC

d_call: TRBD1
clone_size: NA
j_call: TRBJ1-5
v_call: TRBV28
cdr3_aa: CASNTGGAGGDFQPQHF
cdr3_nt: TGTGCCAGCAACACGGGGGGCGCAGGGGGCGATTTTCAGCCCCAGCATTTT

d_call: NA
clone_size: NA
j_call: TRBJ1-1
v_call: TRBV7-2
cdr3_aa: CASSLAGQLNTEAFF
cdr3_nt: TGTGCCAGCAGCTTAGCGGGGCAGTTGAACACTGAAGCTTTCTTT

d_call: TRBD1
clone_size: NA
j_call: TRBJ1-2
v_call: TRBV28
cdr3_aa: CASSSQGAPGYGYTF
cdr3_nt: TGTGCCAGCAGTTCACAGGGGGCGCCTGGCTATGGCTACACCTTC

d_call: NA
clone_size: NA
j_call: TRBJ1-5
v_call: TRBV27
cdr3_aa: CASSSTRQSNQPQHF
cdr3_nt: TGTGCCAGCAGTTCCACAAGACAGAGCAATCAGCCCCAGCATTTT

d_call: NA
clone_size: many
j_call: TRBJ2-7
v_call: TRBV4-2
cdr3_aa: CASSQSFEQYF
cdr3_nt: TGTGCCAGCAGCCAAAGTTTCGAGCAGTACTTC

d_call: NA
clone_size: once
j_call: TRBJ1-2
v_call: TRBV19
cdr3_aa: CASSQQVLGTPWGYTF
cdr3_nt: TGTGCCAGTAGTCAACAGGTTCTCGGGACACCCTGGGGCTACACCTTC

d_call: NA
clone_size: NA
j_call: TRBJ1-2
v_call: TRBV19
cdr3_aa: CASSIGGSYYGYTF
cdr3_nt: TGTGCCAGTAGTATTGGGGGCTCCTACTATGGCTACACCTTC

d_call: NA
clone_size: NA
j_call: TRBJ2-7
v_call: TRBV6-1
cdr3_aa: CASSELQISYEQYF
cdr3_nt: TGTGCCAGCAGTGAACTACAGATCTCCTACGAGCAGTACTTC

d_call: NA
clone_size: NA
j_call: TRBJ2-7
v_call: TRBV6-5
cdr3_aa: CATALAGTYEQYF
cdr3_nt: TGTGCCACCGCCTTGGCAGGGACCTACGAGCAGTACTTC

d_call: TRBD1
clone_size: NA
j_call: TRBJ1-4
v_call: TRBV18
cdr3_aa: CASSPARQGLGKLFF
cdr3_nt: TGTGCCAGCTCACCAGCCCGACAGGGTCTGGGGAAACTGTTTTTT

d_call: NA
clone_size: NA
j_call: TRBJ2-7
v_call: TRBV6-1
cdr3_aa: CASSEGPSSYEQYF
cdr3_nt: TGTGCCAGCAGTGAAGGGCCTAGCTCCTACGAGCAGTACTTC